The clone carrying this TCR beta chain was detected only once. Its target is not known. This record belongs to a study of cytomegalovirus exposure and HLA in healthy donors. In the PCR, 60 Vbeta and 13 Jbeta primers were used. Produced via immunoSEQ multiplex PCR; TCRdb's table is partial and in-frame only. The sample comprises some 57,000 clones, less than 70% of which are singletons, and over 9.5% rests with the top ten. CDR3 size: 13 residues. V lost 2 bases and J lost 0, with 5 bases in between. From germline, CDR1 is MNHEY and CDR2 SMNVEV (reference sequence). Study results and caveats: Cytomegalovirus status, reportedly, was diagnosed with high specificity and sensitivity by the classifier.

The sample was PBMCs. This clonotype was sampled from a human donor in good health. The chain couples TRBV27 to TRBJ2-7; D gene unclear. CDR3 sequence reads: CASSLQISYEQYF. CDR3 DNA sequence: TGTGCCAGCAGTTTACAGATCTCCTACGAGCAGTACTTC.